Each of the 22 T cell receptor beta chains below was sequenced from the same sample in a study of T cells after yellow fever vaccination. TCRdb re-called the 5' RACE reads through MiXCR, storing one row per CDR3 protein. The sample consists of approximately 550,000 distinct CDR3 sequences, about 19% of them appearing once. Sequencing used PBMCs, obtained 15 days after the yellow fever booster vaccination. These receptors were obtained from a man aged 25 to 40 who received the YFV17D yellow fever vaccine.

The rearrangement joins TRBV12-3 or TRBV12-4 to TRBJ2-7; D remains ambiguous. CDR3 size: 14 residues. Trimming took off 5 bases at V and 1 base at J, with 12 bases between the two ends. CDR3: CASSPSRSSYEQYF. The CDR3, as DNA: TGTGCCAGCAGTCCCTCCAGGTCATCCTACGAGCAGTACTTC.

There are a few counts of this clonotype. The rearrangement uses TRBV4-3 and TRBJ2-7; the D gene is possibly TRBD1 (6 bases). V shed 1 base and J shed 8 bases, with 12 bases lying between them. The germline gives CDR1 LGHNA, CDR2 YSLEER. The CDR3 consists of 13 residues. The CDR3 loop is CASSQVIGGQQYF. The CDR3 DNA is TGCGCCAGCAGCCAAGTGATTGGGGGCCAGCAGTACTTC.

This clonotype was found a few times. The chain combines TRBV7-9 with TRBJ2-1; a weak D match, TRBD2 (5 bases). V lost 1 base and J 7 bases, leaving 11 bases between the germline ends. The CDR3 contains 14 residues. CDR1 is SEHNR, CDR2 FQNEAQ, per germline (reference sequence). The CDR3 region has the DNA TGTGCCAGCAGCTTAGTCGGGATGGGGAATGAGCAGTTCTTC. The encoded protein is CASSLVGMGNEQFF.

This clonotype was seen more than once but under ten times. This chain links TRBV12-3 or TRBV12-4 with TRBJ1-5, with unresolved D. This CDR3 contains 9 residues. Trimming took off 5 bases at V and 11 bases at J, with 4 bases between the two ends. CDR3 nucleotide sequence: TGTGCCAGCAGTCGGGCCCAGCATTTT. Its protein is CASSRAQHF.

The V gene is TRBV6-5, the J gene TRBJ2-1; no firm D call. V was trimmed by 4 bases and J by 5 bases, leaving 6 bases between them. Germline loops: CDR1 MNHEY, CDR2 SVGAGI. This CDR3 has 12 residues. The CDR3 loop is CASSSSHNEQFF. DNA of the CDR3: TGTGCCAGCAGTTCGTCCCACAATGAGCAGTTCTTC.

This clonotype was seen only a few times. J is TRBJ2-1 and V is TRBV3-1, with 7 bases aligning to TRBD2. Germline CDR1 LGHDT, CDR2 YNNKEL (reference sequence). CDR3 length: 14 amino acids. V lost 4 bases and J lost 5; bases outside the gene matches: 5. CDR3 amino acids: CASSREGPHNEQFF. The CDR3 bases are TGTGCCAGCAGCCGGGAGGGCCCACACAATGAGCAGTTCTTC.

This clonotype was counted once. This chain joins TRBV28 and TRBJ2-7, with D uncertain. Deletions cut 3 bases from V and 3 bases from J, with 9 bases between. CDR3 length: 13 residues. Looked up from germline, CDR1 is MDHEN and CDR2 is SYDVKM. This CDR3 is CASSFRSGYEQYF. The CDR3 DNA follows: TGTGCCAGCAGTTTCCGGTCAGGCTACGAGCAGTACTTC.

The chain recombines TRBV14 with TRBJ2-7; 7 bases align to TRBD1. CDR1 and CDR2 (germline): SGHDN, FVKESK. The CDR3 sequence is 13 residues long. J lost 6 bases, V lost 0 bases, and 2 bases had no gene match. Here the CDR3 DNA reads TGTGCCAGCAGCCAAGACAGGGGGAGCGAGCAGTACTTC. It translates to CASSQDRGSEQYF.

The rearrangement links TRBV28 to TRBJ2-1; 9 positions match TRBD2. From germline, CDR1 is MDHEN and CDR2 SYDVKM. CDR3 length: 13 amino acids. J lost 8 bases, V lost 6 bases, and 5 bases had no gene match. The CDR3 coding sequence is TGTGCCAGCAGGCTTAGCGGGAGCGATGAGCAGTTCTTC. It specifies CASRLSGSDEQFF.

A few counts support this clonotype. The chain recombines TRBV9 with TRBJ2-3; the D gene is possibly TRBD1 (5 bases). The CDR3 is 15 residues long. The germline V gene has CDR1 SGDLS and CDR2 YYNGEE. Trimming pared 3 bases from V and 6 bases from J, leaving 17 bases between. CDR3 sequence reads: CASSARDKGWDTQYF. CDR3 DNA: TGTGCCAGCAGCGCGCGAGACAAGGGGTGGGATACGCAGTATTTT. Full variable domain (outside the CDR3, taken from reference TRBV9 and TRBJ2-3): DSGVTQTPKHLITATGQRVTLRCSPRSGDLSVYWYQQSLDQGLQFLIQYYNGEERAKGNILERFSAQQFPDLHSELNLSSLELGDSALYFCASSARDKGWDTQYFGPGTRLTVL.

This clonotype was seen a few times. The chain recombines TRBV9 with TRBJ2-2; 7 bases line up with TRBD1. The V gene end was trimmed by 4 bases and the J gene end by 2 bases; junction bases not matched to a gene: 17. CDR1 and CDR2 (germline): SGDLS, YYNGEE. CDR3 size: 19 residues. The CDR3 region has the DNA TGTGCCAGCAGCTCCAGGCCGGGACAGCACGGAAGAAACACCGGGGAGCTGTTTTTT. This encodes CASSSRPGQHGRNTGELFF. The full variable domain, rest sourced from reference TRBV9 and TRBJ2-2, is DSGVTQTPKHLITATGQRVTLRCSPRSGDLSVYWYQQSLDQGLQFLIQYYNGEERAKGNILERFSAQQFPDLHSELNLSSLELGDSALYFCASSSRPGQHGRNTGELFFGEGSRLTVL.

This clonotype was counted a few times. The chain combines TRBV11-2 with TRBJ2-2; D call uncertain. This CDR3 is 18 amino acids long. Trimming shortened V by 1 base and J by 0 bases, and 15 bases separated the two germline ends. From germline, CDR1 is SGHAT and CDR2 FQNNGV. Written as DNA, the CDR3 is TGTGCCAGCAGCTTAGTTACCACGGGTATTTCGAACACCGGGGAGCTGTTTTTT. This sequence encodes CASSLVTTGISNTGELFF.

This clonotype appeared a few times. The genes are TRBV3-1 and TRBJ2-7; TRBD2 aligns across 7 bases. Germline CDR1 LGHDT, CDR2 YNNKEL (reference sequence). This CDR3 contains 15 residues. Germline trimming cut 4 bases from V and 3 bases from J; bases unmatched to any gene: 9. CDR3 protein: CASSLTSAAGYEQYF. CDR3 coding DNA: TGTGCCAGCAGCCTAACTAGCGCCGCTGGCTACGAGCAGTACTTC.

The chain employs TRBV25-1 and TRBJ1-1; the D is unclear. The CDR3 contains 12 residues. CDR1 and CDR2 (germline): MGHDK, SYGVNS. With 7 bases removed from V and 5 bases from J, the gap between germline ends came to 11 bases. Here the CDR3 reads CASTATRTEAFF. DNA for the CDR3: TGTGCCAGCACCGCAACGAGGACTGAAGCTTTCTTT.

The gene calls are TRBV9 and TRBJ2-3; D is uncertain. The V and J ends lost 4 bases and 0 bases respectively, with 15 bases between them. The CDR3 length is 16 residues. The germline CDR1 and CDR2 sequences are SGDLS and YYNGEE. The CDR3 region has the DNA TGTGCCAGCAGCTCCGCGTCACTCCTTAGCACAGATACGCAGTATTTT. It translates to CASSSASLLSTDTQYF.

This rearrangement joins TRBV6-1 to TRBJ2-7; TRBD1 is a possible D gene (6 bases). V dropped 6 bases and J dropped 3 bases, with 15 bases sitting between them. The CDR3 is 14 residues long. Germline values: CDR1 MNHNS, CDR2 SASEGT. The CDR3 region has the DNA TGTGCCAGCAGCACTGACAGGTCGTTCTACGAGCAGTACTTC. Protein sequence: CASSTDRSFYEQYF.

This rearrangement joins TRBV18 to TRBJ2-1; D is perhaps TRBD2 (6 bases). Germline V lookup: CDR1 KGHSH, CDR2 LQKENI. This CDR3 has 13 amino acids. V was clipped by 6 bases and J by 5 bases, with 11 bases between them. The CDR3 is CASSTGLDNEQFF. The CDR3 DNA sequence: TGTGCCAGCTCTACGGGACTGGACAATGAGCAGTTCTTC.

J is TRBJ2-3 and V is TRBV20-1; 11 nucleotides line up with TRBD2. Germline CDR1 is DFQATT and CDR2 is SNEGSKA (reference sequence). The CDR3 extends over 15 amino acids. V dropped 4 bases and J dropped 4; count of bases not matched to a gene: 7. The DNA of the CDR3 is TGCAGTGCTACCACCCCTAGCGGGAGGTCAGATACGCAGTATTTT. It encodes CSATTPSGRSDTQYF.

V gene TRBV4-3 combines with J gene TRBJ1-2; D is ambiguous. The CDR3 spans 17 residues. The germline V and J ends were trimmed by 0 bases and 8 bases, with 22 bases remaining between them. Germline CDR1 and CDR2: LGHNA and YSLEER. The DNA for the CDR3 is TGCGCCAGCAGCCAAGATATAGGGTCGAGAAAACGGGAAGGCTACACCTTC. Translating it yields CASSQDIGSRKREGYTF.

This chain connects TRBV20-1 to TRBJ2-7, with 12 bases aligning to TRBD1. This CDR3 is built from 14 residues. Germline trimming cut 5 bases from V and 2 bases from J; bases unmatched to any gene: 4. From germline, CDR1 is DFQATT and CDR2 SNEGSKA (reference sequence). The CDR3 DNA reads as TGCAGTGCTTTGGGACAGGGGGCTACCTACGAGCAGTACTTC. Encoded protein: CSALGQGATYEQYF.

V is TRBV5-1 and J is TRBJ2-1; 11 positions match TRBD2. The ends lost 0 bases at V and 6 bases at J; junction bases unmatched: 8. The CDR3 contains 17 residues. CDR1 is SGHRS, CDR2 YFSETQ, per germline. The DNA of the CDR3 is TGCGCCAGCAGCTTGGCCCAACTAGCGGGAGTCGGCAATGAGCAGTTCTTC. Protein sequence: CASSLAQLAGVGNEQFF.

This chain connects TRBV6-2 or TRBV6-3 to TRBJ1-1; no definite D call. Germline lookup yields CDR1 MNHEY and CDR2 SVGEGT. The CDR3 spans 12 residues. The V end lost 5 bases, the J end lost 4 bases, and 8 bases lay between the germline ends. CDR3: CASSVRSTEAFF. CDR3 bases: TGTGCCAGCAGTGTTAGGAGCACTGAAGCTTTCTTT.